The source of this T cell receptor beta chain is a study of shared clonotypes between healthy human individuals. Study results and caveats: Richness estimates generally favored naive over memory subsets.

Germline-derived CDR1 and CDR2 are LNHDA and SQIVND (reference sequence). The trim removed 6 bases at V and 6 bases at J, leaving 3 bases unmatched. The CDR3 covers 14 residues. Here immunoSEQ multiplex PCR was the method, and the copy in TCRdb shows in-frame clones only, minus some. The repertoire consists of hundreds of thousands of clones, with around nine tenths occurring once and the leading ten covering 16%. About this clone itself: Antigen: not known.

V gene TRBV19 combines with J gene TRBJ1-6, with 9 bases identical to TRBD1. Sequencing used memory CD8+ T cells sorted from blood. Indicated subset: CD45RO+ cells pooled with CCR7-negative TemRA cells. This TCR was sampled from a man younger than 30 in good health. CDR3 DNA: TGTGCCAGTAGGTGGGGACAGGGTAATTCACCCCTCCACTTT. It yields the protein CASRWGQGNSPLHF.